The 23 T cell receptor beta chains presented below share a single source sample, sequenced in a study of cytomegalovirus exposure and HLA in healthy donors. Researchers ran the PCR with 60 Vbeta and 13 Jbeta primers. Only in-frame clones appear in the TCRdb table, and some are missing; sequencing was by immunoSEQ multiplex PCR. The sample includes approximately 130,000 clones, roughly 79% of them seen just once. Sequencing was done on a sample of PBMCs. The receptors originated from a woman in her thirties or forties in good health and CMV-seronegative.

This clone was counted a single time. CDR3 nucleotides: TGTGCCAGCAGTGTAAGGGACAGGCGATTCACAGATACGCAGTATTTT. The encoded protein is CASSVRDRRFTDTQYF. This chain joins TRBV2 and TRBJ2-3; 8 bases fit TRBD1. Germline V gives CDR1 SNHLY, CDR2 FYNNEI. V was pared by 4 bases and J by 2 bases, with 8 bases of the junction left unmatched. This CDR3 contains 16 residues.

The CDR3 DNA follows: TGCGCCAGCAGCCAAGAGCAGGGTCGCGTGAACACTGAAGCTTTCTTT. It specifies CASSQEQGRVNTEAFF. The genes are TRBV4-1 and TRBJ1-1, with D possibly matching TRBD1 (5 bases). The CDR3 totals 16 residues. V lost 0 bases, J lost 0 bases, and 11 bases lay in between. Germline V gives CDR1 MGHRA, CDR2 YSYEKL.

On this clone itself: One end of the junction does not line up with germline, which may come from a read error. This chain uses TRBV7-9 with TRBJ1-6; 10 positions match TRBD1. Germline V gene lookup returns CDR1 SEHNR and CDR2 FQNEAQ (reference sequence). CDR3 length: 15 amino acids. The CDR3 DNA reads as TGTTCCAGCGGCTCGGGGACAGGGGTTAATTCACCCCTCCACTTT. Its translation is CSSGSGTGVNSPLHF.

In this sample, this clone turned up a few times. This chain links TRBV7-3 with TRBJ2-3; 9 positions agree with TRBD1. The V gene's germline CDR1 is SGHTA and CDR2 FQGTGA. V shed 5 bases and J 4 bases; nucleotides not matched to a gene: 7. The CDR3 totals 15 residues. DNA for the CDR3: TGTGCCAGCAGCAGAGACAGGGGGTCGGCAGATACGCAGTATTTT. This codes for CASSRDRGSADTQYF.

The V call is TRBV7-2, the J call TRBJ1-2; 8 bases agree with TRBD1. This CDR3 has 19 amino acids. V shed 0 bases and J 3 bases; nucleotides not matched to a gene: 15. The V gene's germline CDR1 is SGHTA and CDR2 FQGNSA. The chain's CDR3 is CASSLANFGQGWFDYGYTF. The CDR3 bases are TGTGCCAGCAGCTTAGCAAATTTTGGACAGGGTTGGTTTGACTATGGCTACACCTTC.

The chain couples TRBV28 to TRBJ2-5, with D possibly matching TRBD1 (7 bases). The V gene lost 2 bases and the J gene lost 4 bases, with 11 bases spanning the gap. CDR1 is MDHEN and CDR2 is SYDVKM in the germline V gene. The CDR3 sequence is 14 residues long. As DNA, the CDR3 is TGTGCCAGCAGTTTACCAGGGGGGAGAGAGACCCAGTACTTC. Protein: CASSLPGGRETQYF.

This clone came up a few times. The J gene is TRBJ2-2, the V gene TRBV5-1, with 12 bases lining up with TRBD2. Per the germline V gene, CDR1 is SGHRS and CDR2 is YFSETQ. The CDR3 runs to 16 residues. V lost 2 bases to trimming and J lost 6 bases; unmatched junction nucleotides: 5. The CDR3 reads CASSFLAGGPPGELFF. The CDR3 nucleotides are TGCGCCAGCAGCTTCCTAGCGGGGGGGCCTCCCGGGGAGCTGTTTTTT.

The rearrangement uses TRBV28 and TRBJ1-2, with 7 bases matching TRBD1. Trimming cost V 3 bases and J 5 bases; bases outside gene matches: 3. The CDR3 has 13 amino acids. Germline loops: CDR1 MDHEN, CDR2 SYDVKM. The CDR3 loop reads CASSFLQGYGYTF. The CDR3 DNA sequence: TGTGCCAGCAGTTTTTTACAGGGGTATGGCTACACCTTC.

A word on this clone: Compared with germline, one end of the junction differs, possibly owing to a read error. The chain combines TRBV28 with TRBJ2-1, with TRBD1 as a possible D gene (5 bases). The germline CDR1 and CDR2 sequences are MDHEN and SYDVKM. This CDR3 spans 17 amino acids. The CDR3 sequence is CASTLLGLGNSYNEQFF. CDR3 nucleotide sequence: TGTGCCAGCACTTTACTGGGGCTGGGGAACTCCTACAATGAGCAGTTCTTC.

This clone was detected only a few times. CDR3 loop: CASSESVRVGLNYGYTF. CDR3 in DNA: TGCGCCAGCAGTGAGTCTGTTCGGGTGGGGCTTAACTATGGCTACACCTTC. The chain uses TRBV10-1 and TRBJ1-2, with D tentatively TRBD1 (5 bases). Germline CDR1 reads WNHNN; CDR2 reads SYGVQD (reference sequence). The germline V and J ends were trimmed by 0 bases and 1 base, with 15 bases remaining between them. The CDR3 is made up of 17 amino acids.

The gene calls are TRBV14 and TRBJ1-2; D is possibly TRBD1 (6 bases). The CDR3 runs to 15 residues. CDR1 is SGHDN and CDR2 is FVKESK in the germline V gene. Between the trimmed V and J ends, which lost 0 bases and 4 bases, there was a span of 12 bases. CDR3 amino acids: CASSQEAGAGYGYTF. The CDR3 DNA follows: TGTGCCAGCAGCCAAGAAGCAGGGGCGGGCTATGGCTACACCTTC. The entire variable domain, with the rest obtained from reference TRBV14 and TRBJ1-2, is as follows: EAGVTQFPSHSVIEKGQTVTLRCDPISGHDNLYWYRRVMGKEIKFLLHFVKESKQDESGMPNNRFLAERTGGTYSTLKVQPAELEDSGVYFCASSQEAGAGYGYTFGSGTRLTVV.

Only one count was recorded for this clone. CDR3 coding DNA: TGTGCCAGCAGCTTAACAGAGACAACCTACGAGCAGTACTTC. Amino acid sequence: CASSLTETTYEQYF. The chain joins TRBV7-6 to TRBJ2-7, with unresolved D. CDR1 and CDR2 from the germline V gene are SGHVS and FNYEAQ. V was clipped by 2 bases and J by 2 bases, with 10 bases between them. The CDR3 totals 14 residues.

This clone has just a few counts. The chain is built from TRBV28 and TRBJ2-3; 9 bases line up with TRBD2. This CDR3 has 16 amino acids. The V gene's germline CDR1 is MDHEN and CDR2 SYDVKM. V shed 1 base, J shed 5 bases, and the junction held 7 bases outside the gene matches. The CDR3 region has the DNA TGTGCCAGCAGTTTATCAGGGCGGGGGGGATTAGATACGCAGTATTTT. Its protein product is CASSLSGRGGLDTQYF.

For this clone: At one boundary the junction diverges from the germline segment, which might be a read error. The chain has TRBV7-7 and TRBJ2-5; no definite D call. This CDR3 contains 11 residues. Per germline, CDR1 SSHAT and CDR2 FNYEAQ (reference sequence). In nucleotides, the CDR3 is TGTGCCAGCAGCTTCAAAGAGGCCCAGTACTTC. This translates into CASSFKEAQYF.

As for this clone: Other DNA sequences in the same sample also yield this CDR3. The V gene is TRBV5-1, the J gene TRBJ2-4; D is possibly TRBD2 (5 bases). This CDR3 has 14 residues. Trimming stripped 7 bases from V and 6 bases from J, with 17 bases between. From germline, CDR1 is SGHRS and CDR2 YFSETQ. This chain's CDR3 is CASGLSAGSNIQYF. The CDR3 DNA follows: TGCGCCAGCGGGCTGTCTGCGGGCTCAAACATTCAGTACTTC.

The CDR3 coding sequence is TGTGCCAGCAGCTTGGCTTTTGGGAGCCCCTACGAGCAGTACTTC. This encodes CASSLAFGSPYEQYF. The chain joins TRBV5-4 to TRBJ2-5; D is perhaps TRBD2 (5 bases). The end of the DNA fits TRBJ2-7 better, so the J call may be wrong. CDR3 length equals 15 residues. Germline V gives CDR1 SGHNT, CDR2 YYREEE (reference sequence).

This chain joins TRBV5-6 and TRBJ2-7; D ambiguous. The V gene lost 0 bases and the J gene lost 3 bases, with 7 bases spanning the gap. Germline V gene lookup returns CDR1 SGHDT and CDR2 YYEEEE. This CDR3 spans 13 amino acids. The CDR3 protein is CASSLGAGYEQYF. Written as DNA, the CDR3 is TGTGCCAGCAGCTTGGGGGCAGGCTACGAGCAGTACTTC.

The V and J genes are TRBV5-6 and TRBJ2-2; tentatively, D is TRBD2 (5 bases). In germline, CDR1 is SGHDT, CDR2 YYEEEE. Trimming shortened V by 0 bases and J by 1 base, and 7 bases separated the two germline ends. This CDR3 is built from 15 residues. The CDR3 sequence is CASSLGTLNTGELFF. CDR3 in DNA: TGTGCCAGCAGCTTGGGGACTCTGAACACCGGGGAGCTGTTTTTT.

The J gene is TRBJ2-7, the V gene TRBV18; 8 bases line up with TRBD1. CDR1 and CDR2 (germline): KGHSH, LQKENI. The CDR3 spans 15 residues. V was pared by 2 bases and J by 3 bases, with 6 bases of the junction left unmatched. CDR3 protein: CASSPGSQGGYEQYF. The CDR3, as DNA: TGTGCCAGCTCACCAGGGTCACAGGGGGGCTACGAGCAGTACTTC.

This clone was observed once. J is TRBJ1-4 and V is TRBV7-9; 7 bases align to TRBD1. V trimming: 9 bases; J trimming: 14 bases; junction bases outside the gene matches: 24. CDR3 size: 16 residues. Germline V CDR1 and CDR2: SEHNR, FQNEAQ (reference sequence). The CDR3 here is CASSGEGAAASGSLFF. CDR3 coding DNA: TGTGCCAGTTCCGGAGAGGGGGCGGCTGCCTCGGGGAGCCTGTTTTTT.

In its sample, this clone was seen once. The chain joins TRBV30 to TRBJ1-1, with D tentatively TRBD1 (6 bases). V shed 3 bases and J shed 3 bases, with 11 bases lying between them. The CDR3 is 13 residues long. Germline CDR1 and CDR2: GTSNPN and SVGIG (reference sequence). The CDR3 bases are TGTGCCTGGAGCGTGAACAGGGACACTGAAGCTTTCTTT. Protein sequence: CAWSVNRDTEAFF.

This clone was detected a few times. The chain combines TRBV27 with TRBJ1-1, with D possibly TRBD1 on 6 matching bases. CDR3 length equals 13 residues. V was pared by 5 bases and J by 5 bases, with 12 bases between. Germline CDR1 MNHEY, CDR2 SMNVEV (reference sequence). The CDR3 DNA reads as TGTGCCAGCAGTGTACAGGGCCCTACTGAAGCTTTCTTT. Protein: CASSVQGPTEAFF.

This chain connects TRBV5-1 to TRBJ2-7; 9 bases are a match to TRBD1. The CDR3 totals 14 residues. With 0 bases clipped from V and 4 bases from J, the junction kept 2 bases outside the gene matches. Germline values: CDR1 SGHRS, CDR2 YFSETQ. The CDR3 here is CASSLDRGHYEQYF. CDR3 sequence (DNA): TGCGCCAGCAGCTTGGACAGGGGGCATTACGAGCAGTACTTC.